This entry lists 3 T cell receptor beta chains sequenced from one sample in a study of OX40 agonist ivuxolimab in advanced cancers. TCRdb keeps only in-frame clones here, not all; method: immunoSEQ multiplex PCR. The sample carries some 98,000 clones, roughly 87% recorded once. The sequenced sample was CD4+ or CD8+ T cells sorted from blood, obtained in a trial of the OX40 agonist ivuxolimab. The receptors here all came from an adult with an advanced solid tumor such as melanoma, head and neck, liver or kidney cancer.

This rearrangement joins TRBV30 to TRBJ1-5, with D possibly matching TRBD1 (5 bases). With 2 bases removed from V and 2 bases from J, the gap between germline ends came to 10 bases. Germline values: CDR1 GTSNPN, CDR2 SVGIG (reference sequence). This CDR3 spans 14 amino acids. The CDR3 loop reads CAWSWGSGNQPQHF. The DNA of the CDR3 is TGTGCCTGGAGTTGGGGGAGCGGCAATCAGCCCCAGCATTTT.

This clone came up once. An end of the junction differs from the germline gene, which may be a read error. The V call is TRBV7-7, the J call TRBJ2-5; TRBD1 matches at 11 bases. The CDR3 runs to 15 residues. Germline values: CDR1 SSHAT, CDR2 FNYEAQ (reference sequence). DNA of the CDR3: TGTGCTAGCAGCCAGGACAGGGGGCTCCCAGAGACCCAGTACTTC. Amino acids: CASSQDRGLPETQYF.

This clone occurred a few times. Other nucleotide sequences in the sample specify the same CDR3. The genes are TRBV7-8 and TRBJ2-7; 7 bases line up with TRBD2. CDR3 size: 14 residues. V lost 0 bases, J lost 2 bases, and 1 base stayed unmatched. The germline V gene has CDR1 SGHVS and CDR2 FQNEAQ. This CDR3 is CASSLAGGPYEQYF. The CDR3 DNA reads TGTGCCAGCAGCTTAGCGGGAGGGCCCTACGAGCAGTACTTC.